This is a list of T cell receptor beta chains from one sample in a study of control samples from healthy donors and cancer patients. The assay was immunoSEQ multiplex PCR, and TCRdb's table has in-frame clones only and misses some. The sample shows 4,500 to 6,000 clones, approximately 84% of them seen only once. Material for sequencing was formalin-fixed, paraffin-embedded tissue. The source is a female donor with lung cancer. Both conserved end residues are trimmed from each CDR3. Rows give clone size only sometimes, using once, few, many, or a class for an expanded clone.

abundance	v_gene	j_gene	CDR3aa
-	TRBV2	TRBJ1-4	ASSKGRGQDEKLF
-	TRBV12-3/TRBV12-4	TRBJ2-1	ASSSLSNEQF
-	TRBV6-5	TRBJ1-1	ASSFRGYPEAF
-	TRBV13	TRBJ2-7	ASSSWTGSPEQY
-	TRBV6-1	TRBJ1-2	ASSQDQGESDYGYT
-	TRBV2	TRBJ2-7	ASSVTGYTYEQY
once	TRBV11-1	TRBJ1-1	ASSLSGVTEAF
-	TRBV2	TRBJ1-4	ASRRDRRNEKLF
-	TRBV6-5	TRBJ1-1	ASLVDTEAF
-	TRBV9	TRBJ2-7	ASSVDVGPYEQY
few	TRBV7-3	TRBJ2-5	ASSQASGSGETQY
-	TRBV28	TRBJ2-3	ASSGGLADASTDTQY
-	TRBV28	TRBJ1-6	ASGTGPPYNSPLH
-	TRBV7-2	TRBJ2-5	ASSFLGQETQY
-	TRBV11-3	TRBJ2-1	ASSLPRGALNEQF
-	TRBV28	TRBJ1-5	ASKGPHNQPQH
-	TRBV6-6	TRBJ2-7	ASSYIGNEQY
-	TRBV10-3	TRBJ2-7	AISELALAEYEQY
-	TRBV7-2	TRBJ2-1	ASSQNRGGSEQF
-	TRBV5-5	TRBJ2-2	ASSSSTGGELF
-	TRBV29-1	TRBJ2-7	SVQQGRDEQY
once	TRBV11-1	TRBJ2-7	ASRQTGTAHEQY
-	TRBV2	TRBJ2-1	ASQRGLAGDEQF